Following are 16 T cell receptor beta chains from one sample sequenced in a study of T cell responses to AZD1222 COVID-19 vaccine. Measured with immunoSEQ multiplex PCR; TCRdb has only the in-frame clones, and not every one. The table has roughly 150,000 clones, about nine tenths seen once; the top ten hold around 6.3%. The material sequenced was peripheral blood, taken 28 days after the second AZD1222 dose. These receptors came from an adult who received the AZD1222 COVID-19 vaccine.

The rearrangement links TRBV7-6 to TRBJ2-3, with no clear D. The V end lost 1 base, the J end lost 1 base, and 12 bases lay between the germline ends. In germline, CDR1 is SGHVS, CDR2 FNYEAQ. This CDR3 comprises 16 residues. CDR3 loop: CASSLGSYSRTDTQYF. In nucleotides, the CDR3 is TGTGCCAGCAGCTTAGGGTCCTATTCGCGCACAGATACGCAGTATTTT.

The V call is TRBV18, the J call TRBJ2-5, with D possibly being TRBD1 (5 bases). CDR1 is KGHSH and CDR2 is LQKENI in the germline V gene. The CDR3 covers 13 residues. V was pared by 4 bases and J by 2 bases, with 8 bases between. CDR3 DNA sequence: TGTGCCAGCTCACAAACAGGTCAAGAGACCCAGTACTTC. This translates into CASSQTGQETQYF.

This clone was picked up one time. The CDR3, as DNA: TGTGCCAGTAGTACCGGGACTAGCGGGAGTCCCCTGTACGAGCAGTACTTC. Translated: CASSTGTSGSPLYEQYF. The chain uses TRBV19 and TRBJ2-7; 14 bases agree with TRBD2. The CDR3 length is 17 residues. CDR1 is LNHDA, CDR2 SQIVND, per germline (reference sequence). Trimming cost V 4 bases and J 4 bases; bases outside gene matches: 9.

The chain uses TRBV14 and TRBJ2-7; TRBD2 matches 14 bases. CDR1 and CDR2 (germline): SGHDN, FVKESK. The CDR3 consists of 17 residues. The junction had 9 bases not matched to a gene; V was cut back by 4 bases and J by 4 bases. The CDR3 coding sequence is TGTGCCAGCAGCCTCCAGACTGGGACTAGCGGGAGTTACGAGCAGTACTTC. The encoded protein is CASSLQTGTSGSYEQYF.

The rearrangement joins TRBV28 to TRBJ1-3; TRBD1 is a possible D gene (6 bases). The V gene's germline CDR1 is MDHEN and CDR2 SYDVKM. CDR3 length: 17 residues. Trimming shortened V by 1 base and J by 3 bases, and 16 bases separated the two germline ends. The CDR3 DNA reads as TGTGCCAGCAGTTTATTGGACAGCCCTTTGTTTGGAAACACCATATATTTT. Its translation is CASSLLDSPLFGNTIYF.

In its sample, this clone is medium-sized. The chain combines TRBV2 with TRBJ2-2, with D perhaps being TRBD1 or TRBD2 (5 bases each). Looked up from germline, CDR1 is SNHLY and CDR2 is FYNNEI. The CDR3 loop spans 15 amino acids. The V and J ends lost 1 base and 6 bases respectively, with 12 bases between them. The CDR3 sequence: CASSEGDVSPGELFF. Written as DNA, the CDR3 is TGTGCCAGCAGTGAAGGGGACGTGAGCCCCGGGGAGCTGTTTTTT.

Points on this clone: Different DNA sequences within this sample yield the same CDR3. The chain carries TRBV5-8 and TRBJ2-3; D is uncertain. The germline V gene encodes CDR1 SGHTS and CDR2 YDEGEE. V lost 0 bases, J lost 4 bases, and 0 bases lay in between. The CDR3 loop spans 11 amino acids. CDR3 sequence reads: CASSLADTQYF. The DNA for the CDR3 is TGTGCCAGCAGCTTGGCAGATACGCAGTATTTT.

CDR3: CASRAMGGRETQYF. CDR3 in DNA: TGTGCCAGCAGAGCAATGGGGGGAAGGGAGACCCAGTACTTC. This chain uses TRBV6-6 with TRBJ2-5; D perhaps matches TRBD2 (6 bases). The V and J ends lost 6 bases and 5 bases respectively, with 16 bases between them. Per germline, CDR1 MNHNY and CDR2 SVGAGI (reference sequence). This CDR3 has 14 residues.

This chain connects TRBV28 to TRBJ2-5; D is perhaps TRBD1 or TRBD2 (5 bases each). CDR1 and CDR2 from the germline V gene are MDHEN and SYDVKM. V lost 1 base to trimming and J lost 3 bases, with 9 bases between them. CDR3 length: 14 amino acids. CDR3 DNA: TGTGCCAGCAGTTTATCTGGGGGAGAAGAGACCCAGTACTTC. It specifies CASSLSGGEETQYF.

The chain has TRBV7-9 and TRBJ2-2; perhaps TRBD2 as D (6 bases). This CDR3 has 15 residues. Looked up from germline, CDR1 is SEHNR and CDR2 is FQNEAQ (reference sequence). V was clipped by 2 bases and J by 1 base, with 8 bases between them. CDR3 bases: TGTGCCAGCAGCTTAATGGGAGGGAACACCGGGGAGCTGTTTTTT. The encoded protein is CASSLMGGNTGELFF.

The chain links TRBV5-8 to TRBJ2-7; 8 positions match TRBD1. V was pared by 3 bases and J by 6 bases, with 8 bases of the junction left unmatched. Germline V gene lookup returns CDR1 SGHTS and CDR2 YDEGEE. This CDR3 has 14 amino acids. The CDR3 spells CASSWGTGWGEQYF. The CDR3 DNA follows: TGTGCCAGCAGCTGGGGGACAGGTTGGGGCGAGCAGTACTTC. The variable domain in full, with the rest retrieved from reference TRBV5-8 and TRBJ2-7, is EAGVTQSPTHLIKTRGQQATLRCSPISGHTSVYWYQQALGLGLQFLLWYDEGEERNRGNFPPRFSGRQFPNYSSELNVNALELEDSALYLCASSWGTGWGEQYFGPGTRLTVT.

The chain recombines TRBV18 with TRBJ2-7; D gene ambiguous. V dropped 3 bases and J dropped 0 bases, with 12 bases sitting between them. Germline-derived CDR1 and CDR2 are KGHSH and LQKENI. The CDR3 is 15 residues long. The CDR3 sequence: CASSPPGPVSYEQYF. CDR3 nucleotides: TGTGCCAGCTCACCTCCGGGCCCTGTCTCCTACGAGCAGTACTTC.

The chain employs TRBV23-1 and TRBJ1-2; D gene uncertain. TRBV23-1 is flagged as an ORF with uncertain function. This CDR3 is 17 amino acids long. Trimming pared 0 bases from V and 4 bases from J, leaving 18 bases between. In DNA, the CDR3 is TGCGCCAGCAGTCAATCCACTCGCCCCGGGGAAAGCTATGGCTACACCTTC. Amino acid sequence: CASSQSTRPGESYGYTF.

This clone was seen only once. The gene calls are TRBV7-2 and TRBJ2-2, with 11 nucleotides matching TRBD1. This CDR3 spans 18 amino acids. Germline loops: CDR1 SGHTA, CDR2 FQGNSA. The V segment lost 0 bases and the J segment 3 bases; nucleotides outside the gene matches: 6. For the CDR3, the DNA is TGTGCCAGCAGCTTAGCCCGGGGACAGGGGGGTCACACCGGGGAGCTGTTTTTT. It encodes CASSLARGQGGHTGELFF. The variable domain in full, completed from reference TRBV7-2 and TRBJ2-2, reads GAGVSQSPSNKVTEKGKDVELRCDPISGHTALYWYRQSLGQGLEFLIYFQGNSAPDKSGLPSDRFSAERTGGSVSTLTIQRTQQEDSAVYLCASSLARGQGGHTGELFFGEGSRLTVL.

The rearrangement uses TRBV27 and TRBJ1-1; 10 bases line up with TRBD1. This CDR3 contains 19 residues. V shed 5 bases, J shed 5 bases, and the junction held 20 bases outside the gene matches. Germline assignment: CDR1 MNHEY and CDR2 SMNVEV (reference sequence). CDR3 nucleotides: TGTGCCAGCAGTCCATACCGGGATAATCCGGGACAGGGGAGGACTGAAGCTTTCTTT. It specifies CASSPYRDNPGQGRTEAFF.

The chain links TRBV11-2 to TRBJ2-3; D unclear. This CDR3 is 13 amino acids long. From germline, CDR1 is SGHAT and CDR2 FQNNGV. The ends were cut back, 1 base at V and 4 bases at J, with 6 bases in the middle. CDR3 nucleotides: TGTGCCAGCAGCTTAGGTCTTTCAGATACGCAGTATTTT. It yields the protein CASSLGLSDTQYF.